The rows below give T cell receptor beta chains drawn from one sample of a study of a mutant IDH1 vaccine in newly diagnosed glioma. Measured with immunoSEQ multiplex PCR; TCRdb has only the in-frame clones, and not every one. The data contain tens of thousands of clones, less than 90% of them singletons. These receptors have no known antigen. The sequencing here drew on PBMCs, taken from a glioma patient whose treatment included an IDH1 peptide vaccine. These receptors were taken from a man aged 35 to 55 with glioma. CDR3s include the opening cysteine and the closing phenylalanine or tryptophan. The D gene is left open where the match is weak. Rows give clone size only sometimes, using once, few, many, or a class for an expanded clone.

j_gene	d_gene	len	abundance	v_gene	CDR3aa	CDR3nt
TRBJ1-5	-	13	-	TRBV6-1	CASRVGGLQPQHF	TGTGCCAGCAGGGTGGGGGGCCTTCAGCCCCAGCATTTT
TRBJ1-2	-	14	once	TRBV7-9	CASTLGSIGDGYTF	TGTGCCAGCACTTTGGGTAGTATCGGGGATGGCTACACCTTC
TRBJ2-7	TRBD2	15	-	TRBV19	CASSILAGAENEQYF	TGTGCCAGTAGTATCCTAGCGGGAGCGGAGAACGAGCAGTACTTC
TRBJ1-2	-	15	-	TRBV5-1	CASSLAPSQGGGYTF	TGCGCCAGCAGCTTGGCCCCGTCCCAGGGAGGGGGCTACACCTTC
TRBJ2-7	TRBD2	12	-	TRBV29-1	CSVSTSVYEQYF	TGCAGCGTTAGTACTAGCGTCTACGAGCAGTACTTC
TRBJ2-7	TRBD1	13	once	TRBV5-6	CASSSDRSYEQYF	TGTGCCAGCAGCTCGGACAGGTCCTACGAGCAGTACTTC
TRBJ1-3	-	13	-	TRBV5-4	CASSPLGGNTIYF	TGTGCCAGCAGCCCCCTGGGGGGAAACACCATATATTTT
TRBJ2-3	TRBD2	15	-	TRBV4-3	CASSQQSGRTDTQYF	TGCGCCAGCAGCCAACAAAGCGGGAGAACAGATACGCAGTATTTT
TRBJ2-7	-	13	-	TRBV2	CASSEPFSYEQYF	TGTGCCAGCAGTGAACCGTTCTCCTACGAGCAGTACTTC
TRBJ1-1	-	9	-	TRBV7-9	CASSFPAFF	TGTGCCAGCAGCTTCCCAGCTTTCTTT
TRBJ1-2	TRBD1	18	-	TRBV7-9	CASSPWARQGHSNYGYTF	TGTGCCAGCAGCCCTTGGGCGAGACAGGGTCACTCTAACTATGGCTACACCTTC
TRBJ2-5	-	16	-	TRBV9	CASSDPGGPVRETQYF	TGTGCCAGCAGCGACCCTGGTGGCCCAGTCAGAGAGACCCAGTACTTC
TRBJ1-1	TRBD1	16	-	TRBV5-4	CASSLGRRGRNTEAFF	TGTGCCAGCAGCTTGGGGCGCAGGGGGCGGAACACTGAAGCTTTCTTT
TRBJ2-7	-	12	-	TRBV10-2	CASGQAGGEQYF	TGCGCCAGCGGCCAAGCTGGAGGGGAGCAGTACTTC
TRBJ2-2	TRBD2	15	once	TRBV5-1	CVPGRTSGSTGELFF	TGCGTCCCGGGCCGGACTAGCGGAAGCACCGGGGAGCTGTTTTTT
TRBJ1-2	TRBD1	14	-	TRBV7-2	CASSYGQGNYGYTF	TGTGCCAGCAGCTATGGACAGGGTAACTATGGCTACACCTTC
TRBJ1-4	-	15	-	TRBV7-2	CASSPPGAKVEKLFF	TGTGCCAGCAGCCCACCAGGGGCAAAGGTAGAAAAACTGTTTTTT
TRBJ2-7	-	11	once	TRBV4-2	CASSQAFEQYF	TGTGCCAGCAGCCAAGCGTTCGAGCAGTACTTC
TRBJ2-4	TRBD2	12	-	TRBV7-2	CASSLGGYIQYF	TGTGCCAGCAGCTTGGGAGGGTACATTCAGTACTTC
TRBJ2-2	-	14	-	TRBV7-2	CASRLEGLTGELFF	TGTGCCAGCAGACTAGAAGGGCTTACCGGGGAGCTGTTTTTT
TRBJ2-2	-	16	-	TRBV7-8	CASSLGYSGNTGELFF	TGTGCCAGCAGCCTAGGTTATAGCGGGAACACCGGGGAGCTGTTTTTT
TRBJ2-7	-	14	once	TRBV9	CASSDRDPAYEQYF	TGTGCCAGCAGCGACCGGGACCCGGCCTACGAGCAGTACTTC
TRBJ2-2	-	14	-	TRBV19	CASSIRRSSGELFF	TGTGCCAGTAGTATTCGACGTAGTTCCGGGGAGCTGTTTTTT
TRBJ1-3	TRBD1	16	-	TRBV6-6	CASSYGPRGTGNTIYF	TGTGCCAGCAGTTACGGTCCCAGGGGGACCGGAAACACCATATATTTT
TRBJ2-1	-	11	-	TRBV19	CASTSYNEQFF	TGTGCCAGTACTAGTTACAATGAGCAGTTCTTC
TRBJ1-4	TRBD1	17	-	TRBV4-3	CASSQELNGQGNEKLFF	TGCGCCAGCAGCCAAGAGCTAAATGGACAGGGGAATGAAAAACTGTTTTTT
TRBJ2-2	-	15	few	TRBV11-1	CASSIGTLNTGELFF	TGTGCCAGCAGCATCGGGACTTTAAACACCGGGGAGCTGTTTTTT
TRBJ2-7	-	14	-	TRBV19	CASSIFRETNEQYF	TGTGCCAGTAGTATTTTCCGGGAGACGAACGAGCAGTACTTC
TRBJ1-5	-	13	few	TRBV6-5	CASSYSSGQPQHF	TGTGCCAGCAGTTACTCGTCGGGGCAGCCCCAGCATTTT
TRBJ2-1	TRBD1	15	-	TRBV7-9	CASSRRDQGADEQFF	TGTGCCAGCAGCCGAAGAGATCAGGGGGCGGATGAGCAGTTCTTC
TRBJ2-1	-	13	once	TRBV19	CASSPIPTNEQFF	TGTGCCAGTAGTCCCATTCCAACCAATGAGCAGTTCTTC
TRBJ2-1	-	15	-	TRBV5-5	CASSIGQLVGNEQFF	TGTGCCAGCAGCATCGGACAGCTGGTTGGCAATGAGCAGTTCTTC
TRBJ2-7	TRBD1	15	-	TRBV10-2	CASSDLGQGANEQYF	TGCGCCAGCAGTGATCTGGGACAGGGGGCCAACGAGCAGTACTTC
TRBJ2-2	-	17	-	TRBV5-4	CASSLQGLALNTGELFF	TGTGCCAGCAGCTTGCAAGGTCTAGCCTTGAACACCGGGGAGCTGTTTTTT
TRBJ2-1	-	18	-	TRBV5-5	CASSFGSVAGRSYNEQFF	TGTGCCAGCAGCTTTGGCAGTGTGGCGGGAAGGTCCTACAATGAGCAGTTCTTC
TRBJ1-3	-	13	once	TRBV5-1	CASSRGDGNTIYF	TGCGCCAGCAGTAGGGGGGACGGAAACACCATATATTTT
TRBJ2-2	-	14	-	TRBV9	CASSVVTEGGELFF	TGTGCCAGCAGCGTAGTGACCGAAGGCGGGGAGCTGTTTTTT
TRBJ2-7	TRBD1	13	-	TRBV5-5	CASTLIGGDEQYF	TGTGCCAGCACCTTAATAGGGGGCGACGAGCAGTACTTC
TRBJ2-5	-	12	-	TRBV7-8	CASSQDRKTQYF	TGTGCCAGCAGCCAGGACAGAAAGACCCAGTACTTC
TRBJ2-7	-	12	-	TRBV29-1	CSAQTNSYEQYF	TGCAGCGCCCAAACCAACTCCTACGAGCAGTACTTC
TRBJ2-7	-	13	-	TRBV28	CASRIPGPYEQYF	TGTGCCAGCAGAATACCGGGACCTTACGAGCAGTACTTC
TRBJ1-5	-	13	-	TRBV29-1	CSVVAGTPGPQHF	TGCAGCGTTGTAGCCGGGACCCCTGGGCCCCAGCATTTT
TRBJ2-2	-	13	-	TRBV9	CASSVGGYGELFF	TGTGCCAGCAGCGTAGGGGGGTACGGGGAGCTGTTTTTT
TRBJ1-2	-	14	-	TRBV19	CASTLWGSSYGYTF	TGTGCCAGTACCCTGTGGGGCTCTAGCTATGGCTACACCTTC
TRBJ2-1	-	13	-	TRBV28	CATSGHNDNEQFF	TGTGCCACCTCAGGGCATAACGACAATGAGCAGTTCTTC
TRBJ1-2	TRBD1	16	-	TRBV9	CASSSQGGRGNDGYTF	TGTGCCAGCAGCTCGCAGGGGGGCAGGGGAAATGATGGCTACACCTTC
TRBJ1-5	TRBD1	16	-	TRBV4-2	CASSPFQGVSNQPQHF	TGTGCCAGCAGCCCCTTCCAGGGGGTTAGCAATCAGCCCCAGCATTTT